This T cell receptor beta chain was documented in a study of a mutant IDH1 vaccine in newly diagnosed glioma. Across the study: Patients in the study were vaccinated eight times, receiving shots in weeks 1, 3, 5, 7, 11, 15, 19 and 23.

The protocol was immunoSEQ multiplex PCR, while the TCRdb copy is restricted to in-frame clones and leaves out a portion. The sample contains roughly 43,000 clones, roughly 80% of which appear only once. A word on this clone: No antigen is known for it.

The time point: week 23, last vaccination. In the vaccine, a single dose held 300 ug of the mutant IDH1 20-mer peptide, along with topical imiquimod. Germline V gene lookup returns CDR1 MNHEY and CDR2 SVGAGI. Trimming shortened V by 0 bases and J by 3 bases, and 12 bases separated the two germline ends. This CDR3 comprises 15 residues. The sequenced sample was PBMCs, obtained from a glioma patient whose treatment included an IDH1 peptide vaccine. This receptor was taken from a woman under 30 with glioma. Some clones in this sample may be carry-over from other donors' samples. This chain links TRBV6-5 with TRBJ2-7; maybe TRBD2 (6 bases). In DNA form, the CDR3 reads TGTGCCAGCAGTTACTCCCGGGACTTTGTCTACGAGCAGTACTTC. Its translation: CASSYSRDFVYEQYF.